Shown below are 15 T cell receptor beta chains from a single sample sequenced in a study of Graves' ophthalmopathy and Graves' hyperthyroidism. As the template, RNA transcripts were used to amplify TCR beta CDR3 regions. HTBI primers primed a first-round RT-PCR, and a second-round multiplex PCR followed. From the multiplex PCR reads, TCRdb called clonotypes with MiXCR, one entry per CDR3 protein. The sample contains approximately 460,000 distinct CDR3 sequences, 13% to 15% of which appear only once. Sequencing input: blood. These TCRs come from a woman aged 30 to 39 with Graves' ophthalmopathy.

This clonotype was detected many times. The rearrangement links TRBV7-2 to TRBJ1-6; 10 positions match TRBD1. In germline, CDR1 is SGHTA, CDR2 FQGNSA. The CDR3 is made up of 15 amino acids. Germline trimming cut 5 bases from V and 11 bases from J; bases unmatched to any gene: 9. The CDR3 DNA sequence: TGTGCCAGCAGCACACGGGACAGGGGTAGAGCACCCCTCCACTTT. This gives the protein CASSTRDRGRAPLHF.

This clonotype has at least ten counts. The CDR3, as DNA: TGTGCCAGCAGTGAAGAAGGGACAGGGGTCTACGAGCAGTACTTC. This encodes CASSEEGTGVYEQYF. The chain recombines TRBV6-1 with TRBJ2-7, with TRBD1 matching over 10 bases. In germline, CDR1 is MNHNS, CDR2 SASEGT. This CDR3 contains 15 residues. Losses at the gene ends were 1 base for V and 3 bases for J; bases not matched to a gene: 3.

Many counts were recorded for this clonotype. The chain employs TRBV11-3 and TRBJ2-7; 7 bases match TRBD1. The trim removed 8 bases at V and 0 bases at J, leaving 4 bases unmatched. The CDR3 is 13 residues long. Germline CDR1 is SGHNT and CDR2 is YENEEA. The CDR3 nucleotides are TGTGCCAGCGCAAGACAGGGCTCCTACGAGCAGTACTTC. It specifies CASARQGSYEQYF. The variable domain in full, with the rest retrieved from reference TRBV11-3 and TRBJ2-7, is EAGVVQSPRYKIIEKKQPVAFWCNPISGHNTLYWYLQNLGQGPELLIRYENEEAVDDSQLPKDRFSAERLKGVDSTLKIQPAELGDSAVYLCASARQGSYEQYFGPGTRLTVT.

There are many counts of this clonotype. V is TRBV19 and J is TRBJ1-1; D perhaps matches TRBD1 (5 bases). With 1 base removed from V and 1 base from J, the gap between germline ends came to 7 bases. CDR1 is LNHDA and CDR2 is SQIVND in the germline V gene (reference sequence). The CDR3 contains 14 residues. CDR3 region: CASSIGRANTEAFF. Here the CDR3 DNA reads TGTGCCAGTAGTATAGGCAGGGCGAACACTGAAGCTTTCTTT.

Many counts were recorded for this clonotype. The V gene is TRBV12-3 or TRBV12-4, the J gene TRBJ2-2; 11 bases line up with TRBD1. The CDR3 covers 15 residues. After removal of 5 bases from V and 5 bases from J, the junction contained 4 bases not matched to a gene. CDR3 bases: TGTGCCAGCAGTCTAGGGACAGGGGGTACCGGGGAGCTGTTTTTT. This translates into CASSLGTGGTGELFF.

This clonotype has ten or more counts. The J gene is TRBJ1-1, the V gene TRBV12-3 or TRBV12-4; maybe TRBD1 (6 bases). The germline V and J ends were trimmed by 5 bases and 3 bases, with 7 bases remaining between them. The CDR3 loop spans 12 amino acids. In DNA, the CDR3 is TGTGCCAGCAGTCACAGGGACACTGAAGCTTTCTTT. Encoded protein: CASSHRDTEAFF.

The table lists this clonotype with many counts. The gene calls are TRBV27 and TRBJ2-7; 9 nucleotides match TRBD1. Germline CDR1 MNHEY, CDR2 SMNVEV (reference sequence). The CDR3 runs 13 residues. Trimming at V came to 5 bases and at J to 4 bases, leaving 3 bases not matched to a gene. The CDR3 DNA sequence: TGTGCCAGCAGTCTGGACAGGGGTTACGAGCAGTACTTC. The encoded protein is CASSLDRGYEQYF.

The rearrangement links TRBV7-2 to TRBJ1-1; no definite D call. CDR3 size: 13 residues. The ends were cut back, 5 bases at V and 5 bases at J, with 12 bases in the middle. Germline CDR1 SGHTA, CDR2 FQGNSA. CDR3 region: CASSDGDPTEAFF. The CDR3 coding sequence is TGTGCCAGCAGCGACGGAGATCCTACTGAAGCTTTCTTT.

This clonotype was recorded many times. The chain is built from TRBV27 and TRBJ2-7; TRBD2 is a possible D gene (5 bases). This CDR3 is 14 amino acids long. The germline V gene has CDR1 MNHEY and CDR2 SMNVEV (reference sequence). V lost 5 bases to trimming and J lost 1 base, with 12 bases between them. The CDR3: CASSPDLASYEQYF. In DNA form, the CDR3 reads TGTGCCAGCAGTCCCGACCTAGCTTCCTACGAGCAGTACTTC.

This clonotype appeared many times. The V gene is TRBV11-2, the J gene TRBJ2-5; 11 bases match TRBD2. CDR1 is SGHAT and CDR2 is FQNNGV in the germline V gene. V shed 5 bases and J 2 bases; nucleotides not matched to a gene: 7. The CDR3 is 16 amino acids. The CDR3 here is CASSQGPSGGQETQYF. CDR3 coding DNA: TGTGCCAGCAGCCAGGGTCCTAGCGGGGGGCAAGAGACCCAGTACTTC.

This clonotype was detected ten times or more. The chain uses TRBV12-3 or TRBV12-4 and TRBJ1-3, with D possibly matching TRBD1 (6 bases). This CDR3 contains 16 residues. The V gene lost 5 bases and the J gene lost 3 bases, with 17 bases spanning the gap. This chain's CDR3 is CASSPPQGLVGNTIYF. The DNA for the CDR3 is TGTGCCAGCAGTCCACCCCAGGGGCTGGTTGGAAACACCATATATTTT.

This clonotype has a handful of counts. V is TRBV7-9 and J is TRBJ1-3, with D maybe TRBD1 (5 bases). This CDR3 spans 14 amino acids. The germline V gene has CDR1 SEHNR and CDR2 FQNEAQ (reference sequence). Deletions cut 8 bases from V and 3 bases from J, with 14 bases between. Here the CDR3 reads CASLEGLFGNTIYF. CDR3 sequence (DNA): TGTGCCAGCCTAGAGGGGCTATTTGGAAACACCATATATTTT.

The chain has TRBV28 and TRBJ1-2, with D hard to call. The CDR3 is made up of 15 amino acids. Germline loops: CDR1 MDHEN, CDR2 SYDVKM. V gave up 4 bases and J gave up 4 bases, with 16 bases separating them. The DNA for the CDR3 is TGTGCCAGCAGTTCCCCGCAGTGGGGAGGCTATGGCTACACCTTC. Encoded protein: CASSSPQWGGYGYTF.

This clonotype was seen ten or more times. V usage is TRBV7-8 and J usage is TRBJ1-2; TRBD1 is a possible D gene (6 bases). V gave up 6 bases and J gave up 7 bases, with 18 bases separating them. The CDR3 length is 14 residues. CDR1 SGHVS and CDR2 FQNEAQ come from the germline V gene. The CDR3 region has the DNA TGTGCCAGCAGGAAGCCCGGGACACTTGGTGGCTACACCTTC. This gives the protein CASRKPGTLGGYTF. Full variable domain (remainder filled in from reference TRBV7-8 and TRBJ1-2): GAGVSQSPRYKVAKRGQDVALRCDPISGHVSLFWYQQALGQGPEFLTYFQNEAQLDKSGLPSDRFFAERPEGSVSTLKIQRTQQEDSAVYLCASRKPGTLGGYTFGSGTRLTVV.

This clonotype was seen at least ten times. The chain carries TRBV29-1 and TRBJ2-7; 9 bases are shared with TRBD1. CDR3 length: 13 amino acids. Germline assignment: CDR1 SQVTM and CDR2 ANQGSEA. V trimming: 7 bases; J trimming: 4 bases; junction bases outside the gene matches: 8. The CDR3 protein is CSAEGQGGYEQYF. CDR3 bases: TGCAGCGCCGAGGGACAGGGAGGATACGAGCAGTACTTC.